The 20 T cell receptor beta chains in this list originate from one sample, sequenced in a study of CD8 T cells in ankylosing spondylitis. Study-level results: For ankylosing spondylitis blood, a TCR beta motif of about eight highly homologous variants appeared characteristic.

These receptors lack a known antigen. TCRdb processed the 5' RACE reads anew with MiXCR; each CDR3 protein has one entry. The sample holds fewer than 550,000 distinct CDR3 sequences, about 5.2% seen once. Sample: blood, either unsorted or a sorted T cell fraction (not recorded which). Receptors were obtained from a male donor with ankylosing spondylitis.

This clonotype has ten or more counts. The chain employs TRBV28 and TRBJ2-7, with 12 bases lining up with TRBD2. From germline, CDR1 is MDHEN and CDR2 SYDVKM. Losses at the gene ends were 2 bases for V and 7 bases for J; bases not matched to a gene: 9. The CDR3 runs to 16 residues. CDR3 in amino acids: CASSLLVGLAGLEQYF. In DNA, the CDR3 is TGTGCCAGCAGTTTACTGGTGGGACTAGCGGGTCTAGAGCAGTACTTC.

V usage is TRBV7-8 and J usage is TRBJ2-1, with 8 nucleotides matching TRBD2. The J segment lost 10 bases and the V segment lost 6 bases, leaving 14 bases of the junction unmatched. The CDR3 extends over 15 amino acids. CDR1 and CDR2 from the germline V gene are SGHVS and FQNEAQ. This chain's CDR3 is CASRERELRIGEQFF. CDR3 DNA: TGTGCCAGCAGAGAGCGGGAGTTACGAATTGGCGAGCAGTTCTTC. The whole variable domain, filled in from reference TRBV7-8 and TRBJ2-1, reads GAGVSQSPRYKVAKRGQDVALRCDPISGHVSLFWYQQALGQGPEFLTYFQNEAQLDKSGLPSDRFFAERPEGSVSTLKIQRTQQEDSAVYLCASRERELRIGEQFFGPGTRLTVL.

This clonotype showed up many times. The rearrangement links TRBV7-2 to TRBJ2-3; D is perhaps TRBD1 (6 bases). The germline V and J ends were trimmed by 5 bases and 7 bases, with 13 bases remaining between them. The CDR3 runs 13 residues. In germline, CDR1 is SGHTA, CDR2 FQGNSA. The CDR3 bases are TGTGCCAGCAGCGTCGACAGGCAGTATACGCAGTATTTT. It encodes CASSVDRQYTQYF.

This clonotype was counted a single time. The rearrangement links TRBV4-3 to TRBJ2-3; TRBD2 agrees at 14 bases. The germline gives CDR1 LGHNA, CDR2 YSLEER. The CDR3 length is 16 residues. Trimming removed 5 bases from V and 6 bases from J; junction bases left unmatched: 7. As DNA, the CDR3 is TGCGCCAGCAGCTCGGGACTAGCGGGAGTAAATGATACGCAGTATTTT. Protein sequence: CASSSGLAGVNDTQYF.

The chain uses TRBV7-2 and TRBJ2-3; 7 positions match TRBD2. The V gene's germline CDR1 is SGHTA and CDR2 FQGNSA. The CDR3 is 14 residues long. Losses at the gene ends were 3 bases for V and 8 bases for J; bases not matched to a gene: 8. CDR3 sequence: CASSFRAGEGTQYF. The CDR3 DNA reads TGTGCCAGCAGCTTCAGGGCGGGAGAGGGTACGCAGTATTTT.

This clonotype came up many times. J is TRBJ2-1 and V is TRBV7-2; 8 nucleotides line up with TRBD2. This CDR3 has 15 amino acids. Germline CDR1 reads SGHTA; CDR2 reads FQGNSA. V lost 5 bases to trimming and J lost 6 bases; unmatched junction nucleotides: 9. CDR3 in DNA: TGTGCCAGCAGCATCGGGAGGGCGTTCATCAATGAGCAGTTCTTC. Translated: CASSIGRAFINEQFF.

At least ten counts were recorded for this clonotype. The J gene is TRBJ2-5, the V gene TRBV12-3 or TRBV12-4; D perhaps matches TRBD2 (7 bases). The CDR3 runs 14 residues. V dropped 3 bases and J dropped 4 bases, with 12 bases sitting between them. The CDR3 protein is CASSFMGGGETQYF. The CDR3 coding sequence is TGTGCCAGCAGTTTTATGGGAGGGGGAGAGACCCAGTACTTC.

This clonotype was found many times. DNA for the CDR3: TGCAGTGCTAGGCTGGGTTTAAACACTGAAGCTTTCTTT. It encodes CSARLGLNTEAFF. This chain joins TRBV20-1 and TRBJ1-1, with D uncertain. The CDR3 has 13 residues. Trimming stripped 3 bases from V and 2 bases from J, with 10 bases between. Germline V CDR1 and CDR2: DFQATT, SNEGSKA (reference sequence).

There are many counts of this clonotype. The junction departs from germline at one end; a sequencing error may be responsible. The chain recombines TRBV5-1 with TRBJ2-1; D perhaps matches TRBD1 (6 bases). Germline loops: CDR1 SGHRS, CDR2 YFSETQ. The CDR3 has 17 amino acids. The CDR3 region is CASLGWSISGHYIEQFF. The CDR3, as DNA: TGCGCCAGCCTAGGCTGGTCAATTTCGGGACATTACATTGAGCAGTTCTTC.

This clonotype was counted at least ten times. The V gene is TRBV20-1, the J gene TRBJ2-1, with 15 bases identical to TRBD2. The J segment lost 2 bases and the V segment lost 5 bases, leaving 1 base of the junction unmatched. CDR1 and CDR2 from the germline V gene are DFQATT and SNEGSKA (reference sequence). The CDR3 extends over 15 amino acids. The chain's CDR3 is CSAWTSGRAYNEQFF. DNA of the CDR3: TGCAGTGCTTGGACTAGCGGGAGGGCCTACAATGAGCAGTTCTTC.

The chain links TRBV15 to TRBJ2-1; 10 bases align to TRBD2. This CDR3 region has 13 residues. V trimming: 0 bases; J trimming: 15 bases; junction bases outside the gene matches: 5. Germline-derived CDR1 and CDR2 are LNHNV and YYDKDF (reference sequence). The CDR3 sequence: CATSRELAGGMFF. In nucleotides, the CDR3 is TGTGCCACCAGCAGAGAGTTAGCGGGGGGCATGTTCTTC.

This clonotype was observed many times. The genes are TRBV25-1 and TRBJ2-3, with a weak D call TRBD2 (7 bases). Looked up from germline, CDR1 is MGHDK and CDR2 is SYGVNS. CDR3 length: 15 amino acids. Trimming shortened V by 5 bases and J by 1 base, and 13 bases separated the two germline ends. The DNA of the CDR3 is TGTGCCAGCAGTCCGAGGGGGAGGGGCACAGATACGCAGTATTTT. Its protein is CASSPRGRGTDTQYF.

Ten or more counts support this clonotype. This chain joins TRBV7-2 and TRBJ1-6; TRBD1 matches at 7 bases. The junction had 10 bases not matched to a gene; V was cut back by 1 base and J by 10 bases. The germline V gene encodes CDR1 SGHTA and CDR2 FQGNSA. This CDR3 spans 16 amino acids. CDR3 sequence reads: CASSLVPGQSGSPLHF. DNA for the CDR3: TGTGCCAGCAGCTTAGTACCGGGACAGTCCGGATCACCCCTCCACTTT.

Points on this clonotype: This could be a read error, since a much larger clone is one nucleotide away. No conserved phenylalanine or tryptophan is present at the end of the CDR3, so a read error is the likely explanation. The V call is TRBV9, the J call TRBJ2-1; tentatively, D is TRBD2 (7 bases). The germline V and J ends were trimmed by 0 bases and 0 bases, with 10 bases remaining between them. The V gene's germline CDR1 is SGDLS and CDR2 YYNGEE. CDR3 length equals 16 residues. The CDR3 region is CASSVGGGGSYNEQFL. CDR3 bases: TGTGCCAGCAGCGTAGGAGGGGGGGGCTCCTACAATGAGCAGTTCCTC.

There are many counts of this clonotype. The chain carries TRBV5-5 and TRBJ2-3; 8 bases agree with TRBD2. Germline V gene data show CDR1 as SGHKS and CDR2 as YYEKEE (reference sequence). Trimming cost V 5 bases and J 0 bases; bases outside gene matches: 2. The CDR3 spans 14 residues. In DNA form, the CDR3 reads TGTGCCAGCAGGTCTAGCGGGAGCACAGATACGCAGTATTTT. Encoded protein: CASRSSGSTDTQYF. The full variable domain, completed using reference TRBV5-5 and TRBJ2-3, is DAGVTQSPTHLIKTRGQQVTLRCSPISGHKSVSWYQQVLGQGPQFIFQYYEKEERGRGNFPDRFSARQFPNYSSELNVNALLLGDSALYLCASRSSGSTDTQYFGPGTRLTVL.

This clonotype was seen repeatedly, ten times or more. The rearrangement joins TRBV20-1 to TRBJ1-5; possibly TRBD1 for D (5 bases). The CDR3 contains 16 residues. Trimming removed 3 bases from V and 2 bases from J, with 17 bases in between. CDR1 DFQATT and CDR2 SNEGSKA come from the germline V gene (reference sequence). The CDR3 bases are TGCAGTGCTAGTCGCGTCGGGGGATATCGCAATCAGCCCCAGCATTTT. This codes for CSASRVGGYRNQPQHF.

There are many counts of this clonotype. The chain has TRBV20-1 and TRBJ2-5; D is ambiguous. This CDR3 region has 12 residues. The V gene's germline CDR1 is DFQATT and CDR2 SNEGSKA (reference sequence). V was clipped by 3 bases and J by 3 bases, with 8 bases between them. CDR3 nucleotides: TGCAGTGCTAGGCAGGAAAAAGAGACCCAGTACTTC. It codes for CSARQEKETQYF.

This clonotype was recorded many times. V is TRBV10-3 and J is TRBJ1-1, with 7 bases that match TRBD1. The V gene's germline CDR1 is ENHRY and CDR2 SYGVKD. There are 16 residues in the CDR3. V dropped 0 bases and J dropped 1; count of bases not matched to a gene: 5. The CDR3 DNA is TGTGCCATCAGTGAGTCAACAGGGGTTGGGAACACTGAAGCTTTCTTT. Translation gives CAISESTGVGNTEAFF.

This clonotype was counted ten times or more. The chain uses TRBV20-1 and TRBJ2-3; D tentatively fits TRBD1 or TRBD2 (6 bases each). V lost 3 bases and J 1 base, leaving 11 bases between the germline ends. CDR1 is DFQATT and CDR2 is SNEGSKA in the germline V gene (reference sequence). The CDR3 is 14 amino acids. The CDR3 nucleotides are TGCAGTGCTAGTCGGGGGCCGGGCACAGATACGCAGTATTTT. Translating gives CSASRGPGTDTQYF.

This clonotype was recorded at least ten times. V usage is TRBV4-2 and J usage is TRBJ1-5; D call uncertain. Germline V lookup: CDR1 LGHNA, CDR2 YNFKEQ. Trimming pared 7 bases from V and 4 bases from J, leaving 8 bases between. The CDR3 covers 12 residues. CDR3 nucleotides: TGTGCCAGCAACGTGGGGAATCAGCCCCAGCATTTT. This encodes CASNVGNQPQHF.